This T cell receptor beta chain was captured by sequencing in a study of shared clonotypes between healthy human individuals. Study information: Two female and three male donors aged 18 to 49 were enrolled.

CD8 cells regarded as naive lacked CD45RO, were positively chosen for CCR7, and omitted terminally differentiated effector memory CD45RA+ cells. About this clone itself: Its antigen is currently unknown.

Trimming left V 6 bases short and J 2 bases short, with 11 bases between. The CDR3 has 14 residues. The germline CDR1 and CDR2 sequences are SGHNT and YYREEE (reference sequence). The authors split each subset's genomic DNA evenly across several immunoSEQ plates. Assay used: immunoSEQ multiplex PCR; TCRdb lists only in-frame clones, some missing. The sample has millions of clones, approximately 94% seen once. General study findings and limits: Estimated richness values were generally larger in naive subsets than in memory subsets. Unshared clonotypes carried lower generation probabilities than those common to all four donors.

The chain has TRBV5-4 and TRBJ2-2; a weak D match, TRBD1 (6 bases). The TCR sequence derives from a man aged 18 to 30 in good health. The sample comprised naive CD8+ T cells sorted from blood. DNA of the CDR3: TGTGCCAGCACTAGGACAGATAACACCGGGGAGCTGTTTTTT. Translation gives CASTRTDNTGELFF.